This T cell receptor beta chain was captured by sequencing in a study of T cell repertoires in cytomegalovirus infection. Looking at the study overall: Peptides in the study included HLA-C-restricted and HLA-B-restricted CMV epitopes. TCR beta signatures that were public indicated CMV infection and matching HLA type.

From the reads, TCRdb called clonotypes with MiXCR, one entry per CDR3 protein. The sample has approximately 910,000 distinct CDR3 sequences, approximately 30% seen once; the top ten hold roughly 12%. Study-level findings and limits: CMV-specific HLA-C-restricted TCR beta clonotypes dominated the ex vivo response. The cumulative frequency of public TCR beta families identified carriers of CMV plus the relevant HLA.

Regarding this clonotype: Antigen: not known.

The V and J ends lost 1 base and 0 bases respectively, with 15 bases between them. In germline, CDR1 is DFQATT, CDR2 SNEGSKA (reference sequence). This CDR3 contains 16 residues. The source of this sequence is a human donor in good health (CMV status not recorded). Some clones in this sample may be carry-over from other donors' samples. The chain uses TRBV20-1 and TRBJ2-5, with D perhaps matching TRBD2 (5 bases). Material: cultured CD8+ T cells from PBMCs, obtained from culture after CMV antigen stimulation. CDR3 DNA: TGCAGTGCTAGAGTGGCGGCTAGGAGGTACCAAGAGACCCAGTACTTC. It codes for CSARVAARRYQETQYF.